The rows below give T cell receptor beta chains drawn from one sample of a study of identical twins. TCRdb recomputed calls from the 5' RACE reads with MiXCR, one row per CDR3 protein. The sample has 570,000 or so distinct CDR3 sequences, 9.5% to 10% seen once. The data were also submitted as part of a second study, on yellow fever vaccine responses in identical twins.

Material: PBMCs. The receptor set was obtained from a woman between 18 and 29 years old in good health. CDR3s include the opening cysteine and the closing phenylalanine or tryptophan. D genes are given only for firm matches. Only some rows state a clone size, as once, few, many or a class for expanded clones.

CDR3 DNA,CDR3 protein,D gene,J gene,V gene,CDR3 length,clone size
TGCAGCACGGGGGGTGATACGCAGTATTTT,CSTGGDTQYF,TRBD2,TRBJ2-3,TRBV29-1,10,many
TGTGCCAGCAGCTTACGGTCAGGGACCTACAATGAGCAGTTCTTC,CASSLRSGTYNEQFF,NA,TRBJ2-1,TRBV11-3,15,few
TGTGCCAGCAGTTTACAGGGTGGTTTCTACGAGCAGTACTTC,CASSLQGGFYEQYF,NA,TRBJ2-7,TRBV12-3/TRBV12-4,14,many
TGTGCCAGCACCGAAAATATGGGGTTCACTGAAGCTTTCTTT,CASTENMGFTEAFF,NA,TRBJ1-1,TRBV11-1,14,NA
TGCAGTGCTAGAGACAGCGGGACAGGGTGGGAGCAGTACTTC,CSARDSGTGWEQYF,TRBD1,TRBJ2-7,TRBV20-1,14,NA
TGTGCCACCAGTGAGCGGAGCCTAGCGGGAGTCGTAGAGACCCAGTACTTC,CATSERSLAGVVETQYF,TRBD2,TRBJ2-5,TRBV24-1,17,NA
TGTGCCAGCAGTTCCGGGGCCTCAGATACGCAGTATTTT,CASSSGASDTQYF,NA,TRBJ2-3,TRBV27,13,many
TGTGCCAGCTCGCCCACAGCGGCTAGCGGATTAAATGAGCAGTTCTTC,CASSPTAASGLNEQFF,TRBD2,TRBJ2-1,TRBV18,16,many
TGTGCCACCAGTGATGGAGGAAAGCAGTACTTC,CATSDGGKQYF,NA,TRBJ2-7,TRBV24-1,11,few
TGTGCCTGGAGGCGGGACTTGGATTACGAGCAGTACTTC,CAWRRDLDYEQYF,NA,TRBJ2-7,TRBV30,13,once
TGCAGCATTGGGTGGGATACGCAGTATTTT,CSIGWDTQYF,NA,TRBJ2-3,TRBV29-1,10,NA
TGTGCCAGCAGTTCCGGACAGGGACAAACCCCTAGGGAAAAACTGTTTTTT,CASSSGQGQTPREKLFF,TRBD1,TRBJ1-4,TRBV28,17,many
TGTGCCAGCAGCTCGGGCGGGAGGGCCGATGAGCAGTTCTTC,CASSSGGRADEQFF,TRBD2,TRBJ2-1,TRBV5-4,14,NA
TGTGCCACCAGTGATGACAGGGCGGGCGAGCAGTACTTC,CATSDDRAGEQYF,TRBD1,TRBJ2-7,TRBV24-1,13,many
TGCAGTGCTAGACCCTCCGGGCGGGAGGGCCTTGGGGCCAACGTCCTGACTTTC,CSARPSGREGLGANVLTF,TRBD2,TRBJ2-6,TRBV20-1,18,NA
TGTGCCAGCAGCTTGGCCCCAGGGGGCGGGGAGCTGTTTTTT,CASSLAPGGGELFF,TRBD1,TRBJ2-2,TRBV5-6,14,NA
TGTGCCAGCAGCCAAATACAGGGGAATGAGCAGTTCTTC,CASSQIQGNEQFF,TRBD1,TRBJ2-1,TRBV4-2,13,many
TGTGCCAGCAGTTTCGATGCCGGGACAGAAGACTACGAGCAGTACTTC,CASSFDAGTEDYEQYF,TRBD1,TRBJ2-7,TRBV27,16,NA
TGCAGCGTTCTTACAGATACGCAGTATTTT,CSVLTDTQYF,NA,TRBJ2-3,TRBV29-1,10,many
TGTGCCACCAGTGCGGCTGGACAGGGCTATCAGCCCCAGCATTTT,CATSAAGQGYQPQHF,TRBD1,TRBJ1-5,TRBV24-1,15,many
TGCGCCAGCAGCTTGGTTGTGGCTAGCGGGGCTAGCACAGATACGCAGTATTTT,CASSLVVASGASTDTQYF,TRBD2,TRBJ2-3,TRBV5-1,18,NA
TGTGCCAGCAGCTCCCCGGTCGGGGATACGCAGTATTTT,CASSSPVGDTQYF,NA,TRBJ2-3,TRBV9,13,few
TGCAGCGTTATGGTGTCTGGGGCCAACGTCCTGACTTTC,CSVMVSGANVLTF,NA,TRBJ2-6,TRBV29-1,13,few
TGCGCCAGCAGCTTGGGGGGACAGGGGACTCAGCCCCAGCATTTT,CASSLGGQGTQPQHF,TRBD1,TRBJ1-5,TRBV5-1,15,NA
TGTGCCAGCAGCCCCGGGCTTGTCCAGTACTTC,CASSPGLVQYF,NA,TRBJ2-5,TRBV3-1,11,NA
TGCGCCAGCAGCTTGGGGGATCCGGGACAGAAATCTGAGGGGTCCTTC,CASSLGDPGQKSEGSF,TRBD1,TRBJ2-7,TRBV5-1,16,many
TGCAGTGCTTCTCGCCCCACTAGTTTTACCGAGACCCAGTACTTC,CSASRPTSFTETQYF,NA,TRBJ2-5,TRBV20-1,15,NA
TGCAGTGCTAGCCCATCTCCTGACGATACGCAGTATTTT,CSASPSPDDTQYF,NA,TRBJ2-3,TRBV20-1,13,NA
TGTGCCAGCAGCTCCGTCACCGGGACAGTGGTGGTCTCCAATCACAATGAGCAGTTCTTC,CASSSVTGTVVVSNHNEQFF,TRBD1,TRBJ2-1,TRBV11-2,20,NA
TGTGCCAGCAGTCCCCGCGGGGGGAGGGGTGCCTACGAGCAGTACTTC,CASSPRGGRGAYEQYF,TRBD2,TRBJ2-7,TRBV6-1,16,few
TGTGCCAGTAGTAGAAGACAGTTTGGTAGCTCTGGGGCCAACGTCCTGACTTTC,CASSRRQFGSSGANVLTF,NA,TRBJ2-6,TRBV19,18,NA
TGCGCCAGCAGCCAGGGACTAGCGGCCATGAGCAAAAACATTCAGTACTTC,CASSQGLAAMSKNIQYF,TRBD2,TRBJ2-4,TRBV4-3,17,many
TGTGCCAGCAGCTTAGTTAAAGGGGGTAGGAGGCAGTTCTTC,CASSLVKGGRRQFF,NA,TRBJ2-1,TRBV11-1,14,few
TGTGCCAGCAGCTTGGGGAGAGGGGACAGCAACAATGAGCAGTTCTTC,CASSLGRGDSNNEQFF,TRBD1,TRBJ2-1,TRBV11-2,16,NA
TGCAGTGCTAGCTACACGAGCTCCTACAATGAGCAGTTCTTC,CSASYTSSYNEQFF,NA,TRBJ2-1,TRBV20-1,14,NA
TGTGCCAGTAGTATAGATACAGCGTACTACGAGCAGTACTTC,CASSIDTAYYEQYF,NA,TRBJ2-7,TRBV19,14,NA
TGTGCCAGCTCAAGGACTAGCGGGGGGCAAAACCTCCAAGAGACCCAGTACTTC,CASSRTSGGQNLQETQYF,TRBD2,TRBJ2-5,TRBV18,18,few
TGTGCCACCAGTGCGTTCGGGACCCACGAGCAGTACTTC,CATSAFGTHEQYF,NA,TRBJ2-7,TRBV24-1,13,many
TGTGCCAGCAGCCCCACAGGGGCACCATCCTACGAGCAGTACTTC,CASSPTGAPSYEQYF,TRBD1,TRBJ2-7,TRBV11-2,15,NA
TGCAGTGCTAGTTCTGGGACAGCCCCCCATGAGCAGTTCTTC,CSASSGTAPHEQFF,TRBD1,TRBJ2-1,TRBV20-1,14,few
TGTGCCAGCACCATGGGACAGGGGTTTGGAAATGAGCAGTTCTTC,CASTMGQGFGNEQFF,TRBD1,TRBJ2-1,TRBV6-1,15,many
TGTGCCACCCGCAGCAGCGGGAGGGCGGAGCAGTACTTC,CATRSSGRAEQYF,TRBD2,TRBJ2-7,TRBV12-3/TRBV12-4,13,few
TGTGCCAGCAGCTTGGGGTTTAACTATGGCTACACCTTC,CASSLGFNYGYTF,NA,TRBJ1-2,TRBV7-9,13,few
TGTGCCAGCAGCGTAACCGGGACCTTTGGCTACACCTTC,CASSVTGTFGYTF,NA,TRBJ1-2,TRBV9,13,few
TGTGCCATCACTACCGGACTAGCGGGAAACACCGGGGAGCTGTTTTTT,CAITTGLAGNTGELFF,TRBD2,TRBJ2-2,TRBV10-3,16,NA
TGTGCCAGCAGTGCATCGCGGGACGGGGAGACCCAGTACTTC,CASSASRDGETQYF,NA,TRBJ2-5,TRBV2,14,NA
TGCGCCAGCAGCCGCCGGACAGGGGGCTTTGAAAAACTGTTTTTT,CASSRRTGGFEKLFF,TRBD1,TRBJ1-4,TRBV5-1,15,NA
TGTGCCAGCAGAGAGTACGGGAGCCTCAATGAGCAGTTCTTC,CASREYGSLNEQFF,NA,TRBJ2-1,TRBV6-2/TRBV6-3,14,NA
TGCAGCGTTGCAGGGCCCTACGAGCAGTACTTC,CSVAGPYEQYF,NA,TRBJ2-7,TRBV29-1,11,many
TGTGCCAGCACTATAATCGGGTTAGCGGGGGGTACCAATGAGCAGTTCTTC,CASTIIGLAGGTNEQFF,TRBD2,TRBJ2-1,TRBV27,17,few
TGTGCCGTAACCCAGGGGCTCACCGGGGAGCTGTTTTTT,CAVTQGLTGELFF,NA,TRBJ2-2,TRBV10-3,13,many